This paragraph reports one TCR beta chain. Authors' methods: Reference gene primer amplification yielded estimated nucleated cell counts. Sequencing used immunoSEQ multiplex PCR; TCRdb keeps in-frame clones, though not all of them. The V and J calls and the clone size are those of that table, but D and trimming were determined from the DNA. The sample lists about 120,000 clones; about 74% were seen once. The record originates from a study of blood T cell repertoires in COVID-19. The overall study: Sites in the United States, Italy and Spain provided acute and convalescent COVID-19 samples. From T cells, B-cell-depleted T cells, or PBMCs came the material, which was cDNA or gDNA.

The receptor was derived from an older man with acute or convalescent COVID-19. The sequenced sample consisted of peripheral blood.

CDR3 sequence: CASSLSGHSSTEQYF. The CDR3 bases are TGCGCCAGCAGCTTGAGCGGTCACAGTTCGACTGAGCAGTACTTC. The chain has TRBV5-1 and TRBJ2-7, with D perhaps TRBD2 (5 bases). CDR1 and CDR2 (germline): SGHRS, YFSETQ. Between the trimmed V and J ends, which lost 1 base and 7 bases, there was a span of 18 bases. This CDR3 spans 15 amino acids.